Shown below are 29 T cell receptor beta chains from a single sample sequenced in a study of patients and donors after allogeneic stem cell transplantation. TCRdb independently ran MiXCR on the RT-PCR reads; one entry per CDR3 protein. The top ten clones hold roughly 6.4% of a sample with some 960,000 distinct CDR3 sequences, roughly 18% of them seen once. Sequenced input: blood, either unsorted or a sorted T cell fraction (not recorded which). The receptors come from a human donor who was either an allogeneic HSCT recipient or a stem cell or donor lymphocyte infusion donor (not recorded which). It is not recorded whose cells these are; they may come from a transplant donor.

This clonotype was found a few times. The rearrangement links TRBV7-9 to TRBJ1-3; D may be TRBD1 (5 bases). CDR1 is SEHNR and CDR2 is FQNEAQ in the germline V gene (reference sequence). The CDR3 has 15 residues. Trimming stripped 8 bases from V and 8 bases from J, with 22 bases between. For the CDR3, the DNA is TGTGCCAGCCTCAGGGCCCCGAGGGAGTGGGACACCATATATTTT. Its protein product is CASLRAPREWDTIYF.

For the CDR3, the DNA is TGTGCCAGCAGTTACGCTGGGGGGGCAAATCAGCCCCAGCATTTT. Translation: CASSYAGGANQPQHF. The V gene is TRBV6-5, the J gene TRBJ1-5; weak D call: TRBD1 (6 bases). The CDR3 is made up of 15 amino acids. Germline CDR1 is MNHEY and CDR2 is SVGAGI. V lost 2 bases, J lost 4 bases, and 12 bases lay in between.

The chain couples TRBV25-1 to TRBJ1-1; possible D gene TRBD1, 5 bases. Trimming pared 2 bases from V and 4 bases from J, leaving 8 bases between. The CDR3 is 13 residues long. Per germline, CDR1 MGHDK and CDR2 SYGVNS. CDR3 residues: CASSEGGFTEAFF. The CDR3 nucleotides are TGTGCCAGCAGTGAAGGGGGGTTCACTGAAGCTTTCTTT.

In this sample, this clonotype turned up many times. The genes are TRBV29-1 and TRBJ1-2, with a weak D call TRBD1 (5 bases). This CDR3 has 11 residues. V lost 7 bases and J 0 bases, leaving 6 bases between the germline ends. Germline-derived CDR1 and CDR2 are SQVTM and ANQGSEA. In DNA form, the CDR3 reads TGCAGCGCACAGGCTAACTATGGCTACACCTTC. Protein sequence: CSAQANYGYTF.

The chain has TRBV4-1 and TRBJ1-3; TRBD1 matches 11 bases. V shed 1 base and J 4 bases; nucleotides not matched to a gene: 3. Germline V gene lookup returns CDR1 MGHRA and CDR2 YSYEKL. The CDR3 loop spans 16 amino acids. The CDR3, as DNA: TGCGCCAGCAGCCAAGCGGGACAGGGGGTAGGAAACACCATATATTTT. It is translated as CASSQAGQGVGNTIYF.

This chain joins TRBV19 and TRBJ2-3; maybe TRBD2 (6 bases). Germline loops: CDR1 LNHDA, CDR2 SQIVND (reference sequence). Trimming removed 7 bases at V and 2 bases at J, with 13 bases between. CDR3 length equals 14 residues. CDR3 DNA: TGTGCCAGTACCGAAGGACTACTCACAGATACGCAGTATTTT. Its protein product is CASTEGLLTDTQYF. Based on the CDR3 plus reference TRBV19 and TRBJ2-3, the full variable domain is DGGITQSPKYLFRKEGQNVTLSCEQNLNHDAMYWYRQDPGQGLRLIYYSQIVNDFQKGDIAEGYSVSREKKESFPLTVTSAQKNPTAFYLCASTEGLLTDTQYFGPGTRLTVL.

This clonotype was recorded once. This rearrangement joins TRBV29-1 to TRBJ1-2; perhaps TRBD1 as D (5 bases). Germline loops: CDR1 SQVTM, CDR2 ANQGSEA. The V gene lost 4 bases and the J gene lost 9 bases, with 15 bases spanning the gap. The CDR3 covers 12 residues. DNA for the CDR3: TGCAGCGTTGGTGGAGGGGCACTCAGCTACACCTTC. Translation gives CSVGGGALSYTF.

This clonotype was recorded at least ten times. V and J are TRBV12-3 or TRBV12-4 and TRBJ2-1; 8 bases are a match to TRBD1. Trimming removed 4 bases from V and 8 bases from J; junction bases left unmatched: 1. The length of the CDR3 is 12 residues. The CDR3 protein is CASSSGGHEQFF. CDR3 coding DNA: TGTGCCAGCAGTTCAGGGGGCCATGAGCAGTTCTTC.

A few counts support this clonotype. V and J are TRBV7-9 and TRBJ1-2; D perhaps matches TRBD1 (5 bases). CDR1 is SEHNR, CDR2 FQNEAQ, per germline (reference sequence). Trimming stripped 2 bases from V and 7 bases from J, with 17 bases between. The CDR3 is 15 amino acids. The CDR3 spells CASSLQRGNTGGYTF. CDR3 DNA: TGTGCCAGCAGCTTACAAAGGGGCAACACCGGTGGCTACACCTTC.

The chain employs TRBV4-3 and TRBJ2-7; 8 nucleotides agree with TRBD1. The CDR3 contains 14 residues. Germline V gives CDR1 LGHNA, CDR2 YSLEER. V shed 1 base and J 3 bases; nucleotides not matched to a gene: 2. DNA of the CDR3: TGCGCCAGCAGCCAAGGGACAGGGAACTACGAGCAGTACTTC. This sequence encodes CASSQGTGNYEQYF.

V gene TRBV5-6 combines with J gene TRBJ1-2; 7 bases align to TRBD1. V lost 4 bases, J lost 0 bases, and 9 bases stayed unmatched. CDR1 is SGHDT, CDR2 YYEEEE, per germline. The CDR3 has 16 residues. The CDR3 loop is CASSLPGQPANYGYTF. The DNA of the CDR3 is TGTGCCAGCAGCCTCCCGGGACAGCCAGCTAACTATGGCTACACCTTC. Full variable domain (outside the CDR3, taken from reference TRBV5-6 and TRBJ1-2): DAGVTQSPTHLIKTRGQQVTLRCSPKSGHDTVSWYQQALGQGPQFIFQYYEEEERQRGNFPDRFSGHQFPNYSSELNVNALLLGDSALYLCASSLPGQPANYGYTFGSGTRLTVV.

The chain links TRBV7-9 to TRBJ2-1; tentatively, D is TRBD1 (5 bases). The germline V gene encodes CDR1 SEHNR and CDR2 FQNEAQ (reference sequence). V gave up 0 bases and J gave up 5 bases, with 8 bases separating them. The CDR3 consists of 14 residues. CDR3 bases: TGTGCCAGCAGCTTAGCAGGGGTTGACAATGAGCAGTTCTTC. Translated, it gives CASSLAGVDNEQFF.

This clonotype was observed a few times. The V gene is TRBV29-1, the J gene TRBJ2-7; D unclear. CDR1 is SQVTM, CDR2 ANQGSEA, per germline. Trimming shortened V by 4 bases and J by 7 bases, and 11 bases separated the two germline ends. The CDR3 consists of 11 residues. The CDR3 loop is CSVVSVREQYF. CDR3 nucleotide sequence: TGCAGCGTTGTGTCTGTGCGGGAGCAGTACTTC.

This clonotype was picked up a small number of times. The chain combines TRBV10-3 with TRBJ2-1; 14 nucleotides agree with TRBD2. Germline V gives CDR1 ENHRY, CDR2 SYGVKD. J was trimmed by 10 bases and V by 7 bases; bases with no gene match: 9. The CDR3 is 15 residues long. The DNA of the CDR3 is TGTGCCATCATCAGTTCAGGACTAGCGGGGGGAGAGCAGTTCTTC. It encodes CAIISSGLAGGEQFF.

The rearrangement uses TRBV4-3 and TRBJ1-2; D is unresolved. Germline CDR1 is LGHNA and CDR2 is YSLEER. The CDR3 sequence is 14 residues long. Trimming left V 0 bases short and J 4 bases short, with 9 bases between. CDR3 DNA: TGCGCCAGCAGCCAAGATCGGGCAGGCTATGGCTACACCTTC. Encoded protein: CASSQDRAGYGYTF.

Ten or more counts support this clonotype. The chain joins TRBV12-3 or TRBV12-4 to TRBJ2-1; 8 nucleotides match TRBD2. The CDR3 sequence is 16 residues long. V was pared by 3 bases and J by 0 bases, with 4 bases of the junction left unmatched. The CDR3, as DNA: TGTGCCAGCAGTTTTCCGGGAGGGAGCTCCTACAATGAGCAGTTCTTC. This sequence encodes CASSFPGGSSYNEQFF.

In its sample, this clonotype was seen a few times. V usage is TRBV10-3 and J usage is TRBJ1-6; D perhaps matches TRBD1 (5 bases). Trimming shortened V by 4 bases and J by 9 bases, and 10 bases separated the two germline ends. The germline V gene has CDR1 ENHRY and CDR2 SYGVKD. This CDR3 contains 13 residues. This CDR3 is CAISAVGGSPLHF. CDR3 DNA sequence: TGTGCCATCAGTGCGGTCGGGGGTTCACCCCTCCACTTT.

This clonotype occurred a few times. The rearrangement uses TRBV10-3 and TRBJ2-5; D is possibly TRBD2 (6 bases). Trimming pared 0 bases from V and 3 bases from J, leaving 20 bases between. The CDR3 runs to 18 residues. CDR1 ENHRY and CDR2 SYGVKD come from the germline V gene. CDR3 in DNA: TGTGCCATCAGTGAGTCGATAATTAGCGGAAGTCGAAAAGAGACCCAGTACTTC. It is translated as CAISESIISGSRKETQYF.

This clonotype came up many times. The chain combines TRBV29-1 with TRBJ2-7; D unresolved. Germline-derived CDR1 and CDR2 are SQVTM and ANQGSEA. CDR3 length equals 13 residues. Trimming cost V 4 bases and J 0 bases, with 10 bases left between them. CDR3: CSVGRTSSYEQYF. The CDR3 coding sequence is TGCAGCGTTGGCAGGACCTCCTCCTACGAGCAGTACTTC.

A word on this clonotype: One end of the junction does not line up with germline, which may come from a read error. V is TRBV5-6 and J is TRBJ2-2; TRBD1 might be the D (6 bases). The CDR3 runs to 15 residues. Germline V lookup: CDR1 SGHDT, CDR2 YYEEEE. The CDR3 region is CASSLWTEDTEELFF. CDR3 in DNA: TGTGCCAGCAGCCTGTGGACAGAAGACACCGAGGAGCTGTTTTTT.

There are a few counts of this clonotype. The CDR3 protein is CASSVGGFYNEQFF. The CDR3 nucleotides are TGTGCCAGCAGCGTAGGCGGCTTTTACAATGAGCAGTTCTTC. The chain carries TRBV9 and TRBJ2-1; no clear D gene. Germline values: CDR1 SGDLS, CDR2 YYNGEE. V lost 0 bases, J lost 4 bases, and 8 bases lay in between. CDR3 length equals 14 residues.

The V and J genes are TRBV20-1 and TRBJ2-1, with D possibly matching TRBD1 (6 bases). Germline CDR1 DFQATT, CDR2 SNEGSKA (reference sequence). Trimming stripped 5 bases from V and 0 bases from J, with 14 bases between. This CDR3 has 15 residues. The CDR3 protein is CSARSLGGSYNEQFF. In DNA form, the CDR3 reads TGCAGTGCTCGGAGCTTAGGGGGCTCCTACAATGAGCAGTTCTTC.

The V and J genes are TRBV2 and TRBJ2-7; 11 positions match TRBD2. The V gene's germline CDR1 is SNHLY and CDR2 FYNNEI. CDR3 size: 14 residues. V lost 2 bases to trimming and J lost 7 bases; unmatched junction nucleotides: 4. The CDR3: CASSENGLAGEQYF. The DNA for the CDR3 is TGTGCCAGCAGTGAAAATGGACTAGCGGGTGAGCAGTACTTC.

The chain recombines TRBV4-1 with TRBJ2-5; 7 nucleotides line up with TRBD2. Germline values: CDR1 MGHRA, CDR2 YSYEKL. With 4 bases clipped from V and 1 base from J, the junction kept 9 bases outside the gene matches. This CDR3 spans 16 amino acids. CDR3 loop: CASSPAPPGGQETQYF. The CDR3, as DNA: TGCGCCAGCAGCCCCGCCCCACCGGGGGGCCAAGAGACCCAGTACTTC.

The chain couples TRBV24-1 to TRBJ1-2; possible D gene TRBD1, 5 bases. The CDR3 contains 13 residues. Germline values: CDR1 KGHDR, CDR2 SFDVKD. Trimming took off 6 bases at V and 3 bases at J, with 10 bases between the two ends. Written as DNA, the CDR3 is TGTGCCACCAGTCATTCCAGGGACTATGGCTACACCTTC. The encoded protein is CATSHSRDYGYTF.

This clonotype has a handful of counts. The chain couples TRBV12-3 or TRBV12-4 to TRBJ1-2; D is undetermined. This CDR3 has 17 residues. V lost 5 bases and J lost 0, with 19 bases in between. CDR3 amino acids: CASSPNQLKWANYGYTF. The CDR3 DNA reads TGTGCCAGCAGTCCCAACCAACTTAAATGGGCTAACTATGGCTACACCTTC.

The rearrangement links TRBV5-6 to TRBJ1-3; unclear D gene. The germline gives CDR1 SGHDT, CDR2 YYEEEE. The CDR3 spans 14 residues. The V gene lost 2 bases and the J gene lost 6 bases, with 12 bases spanning the gap. The CDR3 is CASSFQGPKNTIYF. The CDR3 DNA reads as TGTGCCAGCAGCTTTCAAGGACCCAAAAACACCATATATTTT. The full variable domain, in which reference TRBV5-6 and TRBJ1-3 provide the parts outside the CDR3, is DAGVTQSPTHLIKTRGQQVTLRCSPKSGHDTVSWYQQALGQGPQFIFQYYEEEERQRGNFPDRFSGHQFPNYSSELNVNALLLGDSALYLCASSFQGPKNTIYFGEGSWLTVV.

This clonotype was seen many times. The rearrangement joins TRBV29-1 to TRBJ1-1, with 7 nucleotides matching TRBD1. The J segment lost 11 bases and the V segment lost 7 bases, leaving 16 bases of the junction unmatched. Germline loops: CDR1 SQVTM, CDR2 ANQGSEA. The CDR3 has 13 residues. This chain's CDR3 is CSDQFTGEDGAFF. Written as DNA, the CDR3 is TGCAGCGACCAATTCACAGGGGAAGATGGGGCTTTCTTT. The full variable domain, its missing parts supplied by reference TRBV29-1 and TRBJ1-1, is SAVISQKPSRDICQRGTSLTIQCQVDSQVTMMFWYRQQPGQSLTLIATANQGSEATYESGFVIDKFPISRPNLTFSTLTVSNMSPEDSSIYLCSDQFTGEDGAFFGQGTRLTVV.

This clonotype has a single count. The chain couples TRBV19 to TRBJ2-1; D not certain. V lost 5 bases and J 2 bases, leaving 16 bases between the germline ends. The CDR3 runs to 16 residues. Germline V gene data show CDR1 as LNHDA and CDR2 as SQIVND (reference sequence). In DNA, the CDR3 is TGTGCCAGTAGTCCCCGGGCGGTTACTCCCTACAATGAGCAGTTCTTC. Translating it yields CASSPRAVTPYNEQFF.